Shown below are 32 T cell receptor beta chains from a single sample sequenced in a study of neurological immune-mediated disorders. TCRdb redid the calling of the 5' RACE reads with MiXCR, one entry per CDR3 protein. The sample shows some 66,000 distinct CDR3 sequences, around 4% of them seen only once. Sequencing was done on a sample of PBMCs. The receptors derive from a man aged 45-60 years with multiple sclerosis.

This clonotype was seen many times. The CDR3 DNA is TGTGCCAGCAGACTGACAGGGAGAGAGACCCAGTACTTC. Residues: CASRLTGRETQYF. V gene TRBV12-3 or TRBV12-4 combines with J gene TRBJ2-5, with 7 bases that match TRBD1. The CDR3 contains 13 residues. Trimming removed 6 bases from V and 4 bases from J; junction bases left unmatched: 5.

This clonotype was counted at least ten times. The chain couples TRBV15 to TRBJ2-3; TRBD1 is a possible D gene (6 bases). CDR3 length equals 15 residues. Germline loops: CDR1 LNHNV, CDR2 YYDKDF (reference sequence). The V and J ends lost 1 base and 2 bases respectively, with 10 bases between them. For the CDR3, the DNA is TGTGCCACCAGCAGAGTACAGGGCTACACAGATACGCAGTATTTT. Protein sequence: CATSRVQGYTDTQYF.

This clonotype was seen many times. The chain has TRBV7-2 and TRBJ2-7; the match to TRBD2 covers 10 bases. This CDR3 has 16 amino acids. Germline loops: CDR1 SGHTA, CDR2 FQGNSA. With 6 bases clipped from V and 1 base from J, the junction kept 9 bases outside the gene matches. The CDR3 DNA follows: TGTGCCAGCAGTCCGACCCGACTAGCGGGTTCCTACGAGCAGTACTTC. It yields the protein CASSPTRLAGSYEQYF.

This clonotype turned up a few times. This chain connects TRBV18 to TRBJ1-5; TRBD1 agrees at 7 bases. V lost 4 bases and J lost 3; bases outside the gene matches: 15. Germline V CDR1 and CDR2: KGHSH, LQKENI. CDR3 length: 18 residues. Here the CDR3 reads CASSQTGPGGQHNQPQHF. The CDR3, as DNA: TGTGCCAGCTCACAGACGGGGCCAGGGGGGCAACACAATCAGCCCCAGCATTTT.

This clonotype was seen many times. CDR3: CSAITIELPNTEAFF. CDR3 nucleotides: TGCAGTGCTATTACAATAGAACTCCCTAACACTGAAGCTTTCTTT. The chain has TRBV20-1 and TRBJ1-1; D not certain. V was pared by 4 bases and J by 2 bases, with 17 bases between. Looked up from germline, CDR1 is DFQATT and CDR2 is SNEGSKA (reference sequence). The CDR3 has 15 residues.

This clonotype has only a few counts. The chain uses TRBV18 and TRBJ2-7; 7 bases line up with TRBD1. J gave up 5 bases and V 3 bases, and 10 bases lay outside the gene matches. Germline V lookup: CDR1 KGHSH, CDR2 LQKENI. This CDR3 is 15 amino acids long. The CDR3 sequence is CASSPSPDRANEQYF. For the CDR3, the DNA is TGTGCCAGCTCACCGAGCCCTGACAGGGCAAACGAGCAGTACTTC.

At least ten counts were recorded for this clonotype. This chain connects TRBV29-1 to TRBJ2-5; D is unclear. Germline assignment: CDR1 SQVTM and CDR2 ANQGSEA. The CDR3 length is 13 residues. V shed 5 bases and J shed 5 bases, with 15 bases lying between them. For the CDR3, the DNA is TGCAGCGTTTCGATGGCTAACCGGGAGACCCAGTACTTC. It encodes CSVSMANRETQYF.

The chain is built from TRBV25-1 and TRBJ2-1, with 9 positions matching TRBD1. Per germline, CDR1 MGHDK and CDR2 SYGVNS. The V segment lost 6 bases and the J segment 6 bases; nucleotides outside the gene matches: 9. CDR3 size: 15 residues. Written as DNA, the CDR3 is TGTGCCAGCAGGGGACAGGGCCACCCTCCCAATGAGCAGTTCTTC. It specifies CASRGQGHPPNEQFF.

The sample holds many counts of this clonotype. This sequence joins TRBV5-6 and TRBJ2-5; D unclear. The V and J ends lost 4 bases and 5 bases respectively, with 18 bases between them. From germline, CDR1 is SGHDT and CDR2 YYEEEE. The CDR3 consists of 15 residues. This CDR3 is CASSRRGSGSETQYF. The CDR3 DNA reads TGTGCCAGCAGCCGACGTGGATCGGGCTCGGAGACCCAGTACTTC.

This clonotype has at least ten counts. The genes are TRBV4-2 and TRBJ2-5, with TRBD1 identical over 7 bases. The germline V gene has CDR1 LGHNA and CDR2 YNFKEQ. V shed 0 bases and J 0 bases; nucleotides not matched to a gene: 7. The CDR3 runs to 17 residues. Here the CDR3 reads CASSQEFTRGYQETQYF. CDR3 coding DNA: TGTGCCAGCAGCCAAGAATTCACCAGGGGGTACCAAGAGACCCAGTACTTC.

This clonotype was detected many times. The J gene is TRBJ1-2, the V gene TRBV28; D might be TRBD1 (5 bases). Trimming left V 2 bases short and J 1 base short, with 17 bases between. The CDR3 consists of 17 residues. Germline V gives CDR1 MDHEN, CDR2 SYDVKM. As DNA, the CDR3 is TGTGCCAGCAGTTTACACCGGTGGGGGGAAAGTAACTATGGCTACACCTTC. Protein sequence: CASSLHRWGESNYGYTF.

In this sample, this clonotype turned up many times. The chain recombines TRBV20-1 with TRBJ2-7; D might be TRBD1 (5 bases). The CDR3 is made up of 12 amino acids. Per germline, CDR1 DFQATT and CDR2 SNEGSKA (reference sequence). V was cut by 4 bases and J by 3 bases, with 10 bases left in between. The CDR3 DNA follows: TGCAGTGCTAACAGGCAAAACTACGAGCAGTACGTC. Protein: CSANRQNYEQYV.

This chain uses TRBV6-5 with TRBJ2-1; D might be TRBD2 (7 bases). Per the germline V gene, CDR1 is MNHEY and CDR2 is SVGAGI. This CDR3 is 16 amino acids long. Trimming left V 6 bases short and J 9 bases short, with 24 bases between. The CDR3 protein is CASSPGVGGGQGEQFF. CDR3 sequence (DNA): TGTGCCAGCAGCCCTGGGGTGGGGGGGGGCCAGGGTGAGCAGTTCTTC.

This clonotype was counted at least ten times. The rearrangement uses TRBV7-8 and TRBJ2-2, with 8 bases lining up with TRBD1. Germline V gives CDR1 SGHVS, CDR2 FQNEAQ. The CDR3 consists of 15 residues. Germline trimming cut 5 bases from V and 5 bases from J; bases unmatched to any gene: 7. DNA of the CDR3: TGTGCCAGCAGCGTCGGGACAGGAGGGACCGGGGAGCTGTTTTTT. Protein sequence: CASSVGTGGTGELFF.

This clonotype was observed at least ten times. V gene TRBV4-2 combines with J gene TRBJ1-3; D is ambiguous. Trimming pared 1 base from V and 0 bases from J, leaving 10 bases between. The CDR3 loop spans 16 amino acids. The germline CDR1 and CDR2 sequences are LGHNA and YNFKEQ. CDR3 coding DNA: TGTGCCAGCAGCCAAGTTAAGGGCACCTCTGGAAACACCATATATTTT. Translating gives CASSQVKGTSGNTIYF.

The table lists this clonotype with a few counts. The genes are TRBV12-3 or TRBV12-4 and TRBJ1-6, with 7 bases aligning to TRBD1. There are 15 residues in the CDR3. The V segment lost 4 bases and the J segment 9 bases; nucleotides outside the gene matches: 9. Here the CDR3 reads CASSSRTGSGSPLHF. The CDR3 nucleotides are TGTGCCAGCAGTTCACGGACAGGTTCGGGTTCACCCCTCCACTTT.

This clonotype was counted at least ten times. This rearrangement joins TRBV29-1 to TRBJ2-3; 14 bases fit TRBD2. Per the germline V gene, CDR1 is SQVTM and CDR2 is ANQGSEA. This CDR3 contains 17 residues. V shed 4 bases and J 5 bases; nucleotides not matched to a gene: 11. CDR3 in DNA: TGCAGCGTTGCCGAGGGACTAGGGACTAGCGGGGGAGATACGCAGTATTTT. As protein: CSVAEGLGTSGGDTQYF.

This clonotype appeared many times. The V call is TRBV6-5, the J call TRBJ1-4; 10 bases are shared with TRBD1. V trimming: 5 bases; J trimming: 6 bases; junction bases outside the gene matches: 6. Germline values: CDR1 MNHEY, CDR2 SVGAGI. This CDR3 spans 15 amino acids. CDR3 sequence: CASSGAGTGDEKLFF. The CDR3 coding sequence is TGTGCCAGCAGTGGAGCCGGGACAGGGGATGAAAAACTGTTTTTT.

This clonotype was observed many times. V gene TRBV20-1 combines with J gene TRBJ2-7, with 9 nucleotides matching TRBD2. The CDR3 has 14 residues. Germline values: CDR1 DFQATT, CDR2 SNEGSKA (reference sequence). V shed 5 bases, J shed 2 bases, and the junction held 7 bases outside the gene matches. In nucleotides, the CDR3 is TGCAGTGCTGTCGTGGCGGGGGGGACCTACGAGCAGTACTTC. Its protein is CSAVVAGGTYEQYF.

This clonotype came up many times. The chain recombines TRBV7-9 with TRBJ1-1; D is uncertain. The V and J ends lost 3 bases and 3 bases respectively, with 8 bases between them. Germline V gives CDR1 SEHNR, CDR2 FQNEAQ (reference sequence). This CDR3 is built from 13 residues. The CDR3 DNA is TGTGCCAGCAGCTTGACGGCGGACACTGAAGCTTTCTTT. Translating it yields CASSLTADTEAFF.

The V gene is TRBV6-5, the J gene TRBJ2-1; 8 bases align to TRBD1. Germline CDR1 MNHEY, CDR2 SVGAGI. With 2 bases clipped from V and 3 bases from J, the junction kept 3 bases outside the gene matches. This CDR3 is 15 amino acids long. The CDR3 protein is CASSYDRGNYNEQFF. DNA of the CDR3: TGTGCCAGCAGTTACGACAGGGGAAACTACAATGAGCAGTTCTTC.

This clonotype was counted at least ten times. The chain has TRBV2 and TRBJ2-1, with 11 bases aligning to TRBD2. After removal of 4 bases from V and 6 bases from J, the junction contained 5 bases not matched to a gene. Germline V gene data show CDR1 as SNHLY and CDR2 as FYNNEI. The CDR3 loop spans 15 amino acids. As DNA, the CDR3 is TGTGCCAGCAGTGGGCCTAGCGGGGGGTCCAATGAGCAGTTCTTC. Protein product: CASSGPSGGSNEQFF.

This clonotype was recorded many times. The V call is TRBV6-2 or TRBV6-3, the J call TRBJ2-1; TRBD1 matches 7 bases. Trimming at V came to 0 bases and at J to 7 bases, leaving 12 bases not matched to a gene. This CDR3 has 17 amino acids. Germline V gene data show CDR1 as MNHEY and CDR2 as SVGEGT. Here the CDR3 reads CASSYSSRGRLGNEQFF. The CDR3, as DNA: TGTGCCAGCAGTTACTCTTCGAGGGGGCGCTTAGGGAATGAGCAGTTCTTC.

Ten or more counts support this clonotype. CDR3 sequence: CASSLDRRGSMNTEAFF. The DNA for the CDR3 is TGTGCCAGCAGCTTAGACCGTAGGGGTTCTATGAACACTGAAGCTTTCTTT. The chain couples TRBV7-8 to TRBJ1-1; maybe TRBD1 (5 bases). Deletions cut 1 base from V and 0 bases from J, with 15 bases between. The germline V gene has CDR1 SGHVS and CDR2 FQNEAQ. The CDR3 is 17 residues long.

In its sample, this clonotype was seen many times. The genes are TRBV5-1 and TRBJ1-2; D not resolved. V shed 4 bases and J shed 3 bases, with 16 bases lying between them. Germline CDR1 SGHRS, CDR2 YFSETQ. The CDR3 extends over 15 amino acids. CDR3 region: CASSVKRGSDYGYTF. DNA of the CDR3: TGCGCCAGCAGCGTAAAACGCGGGTCGGACTATGGCTACACCTTC.

As to this clonotype: One base away lies a much larger clone, so this may be a sequencing read error. J is TRBJ2-1 and V is TRBV29-1; weak D call: TRBD1 (6 bases). The germline V and J ends were trimmed by 8 bases and 7 bases, with 12 bases remaining between them. Germline assignment: CDR1 SQVTM and CDR2 ANQGSEA. CDR3 length: 11 residues. CDR3 DNA: TGCAGCTCAGAAAGGGGGAATGAGCAGTTCTTC. It codes for CSSERGNEQFF.

This clonotype was picked up many times. The chain recombines TRBV7-8 with TRBJ2-1; TRBD2 agrees at 7 bases. Germline V gene data show CDR1 as SGHVS and CDR2 as FQNEAQ. The CDR3 loop spans 13 amino acids. Trimming took 5 bases from V and 10 from J; bases not matched to a gene: 8. CDR3 residues: CASSPPDGGEQFF. CDR3 bases: TGTGCCAGCAGCCCTCCAGACGGGGGGGAGCAGTTCTTC.

This clonotype was seen at least ten times. The rearrangement links TRBV5-1 to TRBJ2-3; 7 positions match TRBD1. The germline V gene has CDR1 SGHRS and CDR2 YFSETQ. This CDR3 spans 15 amino acids. V was pared by 0 bases and J by 0 bases, with 1 base of the junction left unmatched. The CDR3 is CASSLVGQSTDTQYF. The CDR3 DNA sequence: TGCGCCAGCAGCTTGGTGGGACAGAGCACAGATACGCAGTATTTT.

Comment on this clonotype: This sequence may be a read error, since a much larger clone differs from it by one base. The chain links TRBV29-1 to TRBJ1-1; unclear D gene. Germline assignment: CDR1 SQVTM and CDR2 ANQGSEA. The V and J ends lost 4 bases and 0 bases respectively, with 9 bases between them. This CDR3 comprises 13 residues. The CDR3 DNA is TGCAGCGTTGTAGGGATGGTGAACACTGAAGCTTTCTTT. This gives the protein CSVVGMVNTEAFF.

This clonotype was recorded many times. This chain's CDR3 is CASSRDNQETQYF. Here the CDR3 DNA reads TGTGCCAGCAGCAGGGACAACCAAGAGACCCAGTACTTC. The V gene is TRBV7-9, the J gene TRBJ2-5, with D possibly being TRBD1 (6 bases). Germline V CDR1 and CDR2: SEHNR, FQNEAQ (reference sequence). The germline V and J ends were trimmed by 5 bases and 0 bases, with 7 bases remaining between them. This CDR3 is 13 amino acids long.

This clonotype was counted many times. V is TRBV20-1 and J is TRBJ2-5; perhaps TRBD2 as D (6 bases). The CDR3 is 15 residues long. The germline V gene encodes CDR1 DFQATT and CDR2 SNEGSKA (reference sequence). Deletions cut 0 bases from V and 5 bases from J, with 16 bases between. For the CDR3, the DNA is TGCAGTGCTAGAGATGGGGCGGGGTTTAGTGAGACCCAGTACTTC. Residues: CSARDGAGFSETQYF.

This clonotype was seen repeatedly, ten times or more. The chain combines TRBV20-1 with TRBJ2-3, with D unresolved. The germline V gene encodes CDR1 DFQATT and CDR2 SNEGSKA (reference sequence). Trimming removed 0 bases at V and 3 bases at J, with 13 bases between. The CDR3 is 15 amino acids. The CDR3 protein is CSARDVRLGTDTQYF. The CDR3 nucleotides read TGCAGTGCTAGAGATGTGCGGCTCGGGACAGATACGCAGTATTTT.